This T cell receptor beta chain was documented in a study of blood T cell repertoires in COVID-19. Study information: Researchers got acute and convalescent COVID-19 samples from the United States, Italy and Spain. PBMCs, B-cell-depleted T cells, or T cells were the source of the cDNA or gDNA that made up the material.

In the authors' methods: From reference gene primer amplification, estimates of nucleated cell counts were derived. Clones were read by immunoSEQ multiplex PCR, and TCRdb kept only the in-frame ones, dropping some. The V and J calls and clone size were taken over from that table, and D and trimming were inferred from the DNA. The sample gives 150,000 to 200,000 clones, 88% of which show up once; 6.6% is in the top ten. Those enrolled, adults aged roughly 18 to 89 years, came from 25 or so US areas. V shed 1 base and J 3 bases; nucleotides not matched to a gene: 11. Germline CDR1 LGHDT, CDR2 YNNKEL (reference sequence). The CDR3 consists of 20 residues.

The source material was PBMCs or T cells enriched from blood (not recorded which). The gene calls are TRBV3-1 (or the pseudogene TRBV3-2) and TRBJ2-4, with 14 positions matching TRBD2. This receptor was taken from a woman aged 50 to 60 who had recovered from COVID-19. The CDR3 bases are TGTGCCAGCAGCCAAGCATACCGACTAGCGGGGGGGCCTGGCAAAAACATTCAGTACTTC. Amino acids: CASSQAYRLAGGPGKNIQYF.